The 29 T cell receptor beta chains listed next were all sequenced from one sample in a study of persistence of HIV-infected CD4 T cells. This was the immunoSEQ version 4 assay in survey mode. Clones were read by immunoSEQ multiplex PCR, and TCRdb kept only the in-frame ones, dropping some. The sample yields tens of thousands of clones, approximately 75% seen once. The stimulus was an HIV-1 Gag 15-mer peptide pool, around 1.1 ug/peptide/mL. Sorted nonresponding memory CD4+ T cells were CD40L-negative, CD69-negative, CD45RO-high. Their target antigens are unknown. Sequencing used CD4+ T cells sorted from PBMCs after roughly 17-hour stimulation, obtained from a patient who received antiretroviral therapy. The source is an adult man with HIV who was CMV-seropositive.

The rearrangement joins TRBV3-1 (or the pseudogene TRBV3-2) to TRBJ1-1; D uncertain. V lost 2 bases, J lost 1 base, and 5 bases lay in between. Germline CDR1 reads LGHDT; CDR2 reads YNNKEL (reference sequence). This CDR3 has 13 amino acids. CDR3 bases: TGTGCCAGCAGCCAAACACGGAACACTGAAGCTTTCTTT. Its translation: CASSQTRNTEAFF.

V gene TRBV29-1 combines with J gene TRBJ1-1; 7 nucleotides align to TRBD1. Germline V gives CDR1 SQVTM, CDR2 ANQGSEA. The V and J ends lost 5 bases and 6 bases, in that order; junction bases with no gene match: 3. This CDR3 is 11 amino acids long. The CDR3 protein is CSVQQGAEAFF. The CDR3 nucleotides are TGCAGCGTTCAGCAGGGGGCTGAAGCTTTCTTT.

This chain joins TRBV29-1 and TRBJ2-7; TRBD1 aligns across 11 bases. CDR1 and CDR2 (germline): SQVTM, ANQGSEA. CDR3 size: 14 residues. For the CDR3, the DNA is TGCAACTCCGGGACAGGGGGTATAACTGACGAGCAGTACTTC. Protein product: CNSGTGGITDEQYF.

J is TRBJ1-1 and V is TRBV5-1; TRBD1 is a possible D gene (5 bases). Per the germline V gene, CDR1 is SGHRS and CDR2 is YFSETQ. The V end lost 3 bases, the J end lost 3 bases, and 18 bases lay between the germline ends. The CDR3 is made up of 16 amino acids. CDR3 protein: CASSSGPALGDTEAFF. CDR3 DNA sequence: TGCGCCAGCAGCTCCGGACCGGCTTTGGGGGACACTGAAGCTTTCTTT.

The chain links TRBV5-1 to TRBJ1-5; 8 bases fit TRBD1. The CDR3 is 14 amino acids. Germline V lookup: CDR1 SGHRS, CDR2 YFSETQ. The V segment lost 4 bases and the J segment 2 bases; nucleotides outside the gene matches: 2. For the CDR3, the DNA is TGCGCCAGCAGCCCGGACAGGGGCAATCAGCCCCAGCATTTT. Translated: CASSPDRGNQPQHF.

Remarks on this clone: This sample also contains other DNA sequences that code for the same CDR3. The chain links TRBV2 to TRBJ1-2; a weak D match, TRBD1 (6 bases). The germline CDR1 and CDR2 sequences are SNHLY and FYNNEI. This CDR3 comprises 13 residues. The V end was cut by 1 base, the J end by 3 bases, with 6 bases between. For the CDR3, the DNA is TGTGCCAGCAGTGAAGAGGGGGACTATGGCTACACCTTC. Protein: CASSEEGDYGYTF.

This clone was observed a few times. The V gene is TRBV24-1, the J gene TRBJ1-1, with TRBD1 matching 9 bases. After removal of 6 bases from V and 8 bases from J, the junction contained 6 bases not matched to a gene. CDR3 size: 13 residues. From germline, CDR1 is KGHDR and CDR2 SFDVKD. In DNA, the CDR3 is TGTGCCACCAGTCACCCCGGGACAGGGGAAGCTTTCTTT. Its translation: CATSHPGTGEAFF.

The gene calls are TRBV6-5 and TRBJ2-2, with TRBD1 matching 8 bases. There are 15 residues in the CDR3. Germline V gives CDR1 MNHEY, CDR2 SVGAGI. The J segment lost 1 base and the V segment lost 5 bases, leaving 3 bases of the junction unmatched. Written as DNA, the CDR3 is TGTGCCAGCAGTCAGGGGGCGCGGAACACCGGGGAGCTGTTTTTT. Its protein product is CASSQGARNTGELFF.

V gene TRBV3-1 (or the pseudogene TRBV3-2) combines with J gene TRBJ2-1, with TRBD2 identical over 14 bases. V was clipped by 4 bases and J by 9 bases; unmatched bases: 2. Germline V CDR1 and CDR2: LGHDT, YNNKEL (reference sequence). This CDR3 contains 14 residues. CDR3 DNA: TGTGCCAGCAGCCGGACTAGCGGGGGGATTGAGCAGTTCTTC. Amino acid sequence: CASSRTSGGIEQFF.

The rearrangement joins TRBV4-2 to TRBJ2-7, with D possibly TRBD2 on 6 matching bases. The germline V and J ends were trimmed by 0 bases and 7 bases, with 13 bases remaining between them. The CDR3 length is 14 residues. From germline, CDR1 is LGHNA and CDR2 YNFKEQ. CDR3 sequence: CASSQDGGSVEQYF. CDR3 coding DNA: TGTGCCAGCAGCCAAGATGGAGGGTCGGTGGAGCAGTACTTC.

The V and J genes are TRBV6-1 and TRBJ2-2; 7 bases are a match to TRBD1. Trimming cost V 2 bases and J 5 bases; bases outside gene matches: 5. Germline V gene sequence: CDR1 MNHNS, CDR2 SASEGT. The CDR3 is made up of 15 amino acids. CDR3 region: CASSERAGGTGELFF. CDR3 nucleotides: TGTGCCAGCAGTGAAAGGGCAGGGGGAACCGGGGAGCTGTTTTTT.

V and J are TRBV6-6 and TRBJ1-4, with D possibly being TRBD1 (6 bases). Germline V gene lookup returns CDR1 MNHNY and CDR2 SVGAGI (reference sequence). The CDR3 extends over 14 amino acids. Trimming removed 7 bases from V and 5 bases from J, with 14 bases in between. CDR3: CASTKDSPNEKLFF. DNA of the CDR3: TGTGCCAGCACCAAGGACAGCCCGAATGAAAAACTGTTTTTT.

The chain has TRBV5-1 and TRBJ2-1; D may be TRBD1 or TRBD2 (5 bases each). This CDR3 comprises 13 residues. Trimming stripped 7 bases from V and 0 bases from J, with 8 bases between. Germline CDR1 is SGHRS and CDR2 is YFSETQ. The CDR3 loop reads CASSGPSYNEQFF. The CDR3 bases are TGCGCCAGCTCGGGACCCTCCTACAATGAGCAGTTCTTC.

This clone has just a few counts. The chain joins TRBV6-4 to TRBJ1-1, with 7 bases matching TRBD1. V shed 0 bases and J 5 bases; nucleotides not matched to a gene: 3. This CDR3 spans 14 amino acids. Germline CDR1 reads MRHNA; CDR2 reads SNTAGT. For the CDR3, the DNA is TGTGCCAGCAGTGACTCCTCAGGGGGAACTGAAGCTTTCTTT. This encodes CASSDSSGGTEAFF.

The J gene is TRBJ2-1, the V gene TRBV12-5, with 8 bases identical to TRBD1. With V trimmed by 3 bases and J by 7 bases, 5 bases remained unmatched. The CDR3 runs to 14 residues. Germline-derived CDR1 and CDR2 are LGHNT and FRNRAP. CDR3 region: CASGFGQGANEQFF. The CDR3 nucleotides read TGTGCTAGTGGTTTTGGGCAGGGGGCGAATGAGCAGTTCTTC.

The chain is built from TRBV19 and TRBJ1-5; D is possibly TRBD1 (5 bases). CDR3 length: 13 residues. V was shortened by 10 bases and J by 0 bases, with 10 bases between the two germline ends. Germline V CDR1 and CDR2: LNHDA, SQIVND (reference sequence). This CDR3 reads CATGGDSNQPQHF. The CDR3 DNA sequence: TGTGCCACGGGGGGGGATAGCAATCAGCCCCAGCATTTT.

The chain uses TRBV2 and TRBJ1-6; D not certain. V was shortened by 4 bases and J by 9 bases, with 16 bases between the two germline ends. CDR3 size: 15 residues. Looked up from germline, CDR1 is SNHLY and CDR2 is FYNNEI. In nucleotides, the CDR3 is TGTGCCAGCAGTGGCACACAGATTCTTGGTTCACCCCTCCACTTT. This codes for CASSGTQILGSPLHF.

In DNA, the CDR3 is TGTGCCAGCAGTAGGGACAGGGGGCAGTCACCCCTCCACTTT. It yields the protein CASSRDRGQSPLHF. The V gene is TRBV28, the J gene TRBJ1-6, with 12 bases fitting TRBD1. Trimming cost V 5 bases and J 10 bases; bases outside gene matches: 3. This CDR3 comprises 14 residues. Germline CDR1 and CDR2: MDHEN and SYDVKM.

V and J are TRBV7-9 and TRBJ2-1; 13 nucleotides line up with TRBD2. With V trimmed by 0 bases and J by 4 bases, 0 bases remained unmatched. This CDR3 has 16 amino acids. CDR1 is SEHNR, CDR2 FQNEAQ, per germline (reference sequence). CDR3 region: CASSLAGLAGYNEQFF. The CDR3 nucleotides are TGTGCCAGCAGCTTAGCGGGACTAGCGGGGTACAATGAGCAGTTCTTC.

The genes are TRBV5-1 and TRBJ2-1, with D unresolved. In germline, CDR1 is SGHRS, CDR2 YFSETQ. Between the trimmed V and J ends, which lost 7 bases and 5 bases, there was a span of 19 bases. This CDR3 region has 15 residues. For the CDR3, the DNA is TGCGCCAGCTCTCCTCTCGGTAACCCCCACAATGAGCAGTTCTTC. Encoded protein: CASSPLGNPHNEQFF.

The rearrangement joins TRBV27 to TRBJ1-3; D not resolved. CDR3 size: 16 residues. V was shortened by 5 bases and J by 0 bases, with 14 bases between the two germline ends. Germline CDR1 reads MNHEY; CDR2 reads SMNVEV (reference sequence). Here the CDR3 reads CASSPFPAASGNTIYF. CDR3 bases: TGTGCCAGCAGTCCCTTTCCCGCTGCCTCTGGAAACACCATATATTTT.

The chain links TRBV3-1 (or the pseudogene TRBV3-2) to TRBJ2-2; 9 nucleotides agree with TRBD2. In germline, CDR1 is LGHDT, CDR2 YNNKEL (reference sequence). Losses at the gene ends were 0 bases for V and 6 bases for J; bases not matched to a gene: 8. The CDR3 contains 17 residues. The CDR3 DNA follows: TGTGCCAGCAGCCAAGATCGTGCGCGGGGGGGAGCCGGGGAGCTGTTTTTT. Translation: CASSQDRARGGAGELFF.

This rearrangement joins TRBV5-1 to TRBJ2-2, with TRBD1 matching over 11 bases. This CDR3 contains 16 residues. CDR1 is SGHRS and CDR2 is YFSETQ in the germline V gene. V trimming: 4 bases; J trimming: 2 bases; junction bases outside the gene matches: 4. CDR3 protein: CASSRRTGGNTGELFF. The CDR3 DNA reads TGCGCCAGCAGCAGGAGGACAGGGGGCAACACCGGGGAGCTGTTTTTT.

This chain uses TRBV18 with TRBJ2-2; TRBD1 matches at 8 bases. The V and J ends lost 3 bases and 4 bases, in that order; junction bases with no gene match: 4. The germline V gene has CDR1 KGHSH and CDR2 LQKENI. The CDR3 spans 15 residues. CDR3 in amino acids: CASSPDRGGTGELFF. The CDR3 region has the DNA TGTGCCAGCTCACCCGACAGGGGAGGCACCGGGGAGCTGTTTTTT.

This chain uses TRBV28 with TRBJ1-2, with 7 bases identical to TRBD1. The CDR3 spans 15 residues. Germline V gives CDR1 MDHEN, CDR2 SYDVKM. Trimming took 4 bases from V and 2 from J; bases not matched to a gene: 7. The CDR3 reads CASSSRTGLNYGYTF. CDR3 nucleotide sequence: TGTGCCAGCAGTTCCCGGACAGGCCTGAACTATGGCTACACCTTC.

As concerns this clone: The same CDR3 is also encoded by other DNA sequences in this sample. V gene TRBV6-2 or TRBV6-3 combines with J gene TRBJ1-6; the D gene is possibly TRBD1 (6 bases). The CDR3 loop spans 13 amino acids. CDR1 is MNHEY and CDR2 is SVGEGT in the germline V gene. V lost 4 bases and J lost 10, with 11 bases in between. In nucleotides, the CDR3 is TGTGCCAGCAGTTCGGCAGGGGAATCACCCCTCCACTTT. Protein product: CASSSAGESPLHF.

The DNA for the CDR3 is TGTGCCAGCAGTCTAGGAAATCTGGTTCAGACTGGGCCCCATTCACCCCAGCATTTT. This sequence encodes CASSLGNLVQTGPHSPQHF. This chain uses TRBV3-1 (or the pseudogene TRBV3-2) with TRBJ1-5; the D is unclear. V shed 6 bases and J shed 10 bases, with 34 bases lying between them. Germline CDR1 reads LGHDT; CDR2 reads YNNKEL (reference sequence). The CDR3 has 19 residues.

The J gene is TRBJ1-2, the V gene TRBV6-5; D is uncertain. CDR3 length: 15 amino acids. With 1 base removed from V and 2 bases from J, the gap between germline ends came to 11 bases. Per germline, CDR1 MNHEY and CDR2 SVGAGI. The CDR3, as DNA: TGTGCCAGCAGTTACTGGCCCAGAGGGAACTATGGCTACACCTTC. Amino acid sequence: CASSYWPRGNYGYTF.

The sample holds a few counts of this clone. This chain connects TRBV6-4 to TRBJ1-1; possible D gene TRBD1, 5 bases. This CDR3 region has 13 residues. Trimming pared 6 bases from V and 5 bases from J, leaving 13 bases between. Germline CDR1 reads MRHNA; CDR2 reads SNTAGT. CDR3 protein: CASRRQLNTEAFF. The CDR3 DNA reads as TGTGCCAGCAGGAGACAGTTAAATACTGAAGCTTTCTTT.